The rows below give T cell receptor beta chains drawn from one sample of a study of T cell repertoires in aging, cancer and after chemotherapy. TCRdb ran MiXCR on the multiplex PCR reads and lists one entry per CDR3 protein. The data show fewer than 20,000 distinct CDR3 sequences, 40% to 55% seen once. The sequenced sample consisted of blood. These receptors originate from a human donor in good health. The CDR3 runs from the conserved cysteine through the conserved F or W. D genes are given only for firm matches. Clone size, where shown, is once, few, many, or a class for clones that have expanded.

clone_size,d_call,j_call,v_call,cdr3_aa,cdr3_nt
medium-sized,.,TRBJ2-5,TRBV29-1,CSVAGGQETQYF,TGCAGCGTTGCGGGCGGTCAAGAGACCCAGTACTTC
few,.,TRBJ2-5,TRBV19,CASSMWGAGETQYF,TGTGCCAGTAGTATGTGGGGGGCGGGGGAGACCCAGTACTTC
few,.,TRBJ2-3,TRBV6-5,CASSYESPGTDTQYF,TGTGCCAGCAGTTACGAATCCCCGGGCACAGATACGCAGTATTTT
once,TRBD1,TRBJ1-5,TRBV6-5,CASSPRSTQGGQPQHF,TGTGCCAGCAGTCCTAGGTCGACACAGGGGGGGCAGCCCCAGCATTTT
.,.,TRBJ2-1,TRBV7-2,CASSSQFNNEQFF,TGTGCCAGCAGCTCACAGTTTAACAATGAGCAGTTCTTC
.,.,TRBJ1-4,TRBV6-2/TRBV6-3,CASSYERFFNEKLFF,TGTGCCAGCAGTTACGAACGTTTCTTTAATGAAAAACTGTTTTTT
.,TRBD1,TRBJ2-7,TRBV19,CASSDRGRTTSYEQYF,TGTGCCAGTAGCGACAGGGGACGGACCACCTCCTACGAGCAGTACTTC
.,TRBD1,TRBJ1-5,TRBV6-5,CASSYSGGGNQPQHF,TGTGCCAGCAGTTACTCAGGGGGCGGCAATCAGCCCCAGCATTTT
.,.,TRBJ2-7,TRBV27,CASTTMRQRTYEQYF,TGTGCCAGCACGACTATGAGACAGAGAACCTACGAGCAGTACTTC
few,TRBD2,TRBJ2-7,TRBV18,CASSPLAGGPAYEQYF,TGTGCCAGCTCACCTCTAGCGGGAGGGCCCGCCTACGAGCAGTACTTC
few,.,TRBJ1-5,TRBV6-1,CASSVGWDNQPQHF,TGTGCCAGCAGCGTCGGGTGGGACAATCAGCCCCAGCATTTT
medium-sized,TRBD2,TRBJ2-1,TRBV29-1,CSVRTSGSNEQFF,TGCAGCGTACGGACTAGCGGGAGCAATGAGCAGTTCTTC
.,.,TRBJ2-7,TRBV6-5,CASTSGTSTYEQYF,TGTGCCAGCACCTCAGGGACAAGCACCTACGAGCAGTACTTC
once,TRBD1,TRBJ2-7,TRBV18,CASSPGRGLYEQYF,TGTGCCAGCTCACCAGGCAGGGGGCTCTACGAGCAGTACTTC
.,TRBD1,TRBJ2-7,TRBV29-1,CSVEGGQVGEQYF,TGCAGCGTTGAAGGGGGACAGGTCGGCGAGCAGTACTTC
few,.,TRBJ2-1,TRBV15,CATSRTYGRSYNEQFF,TGTGCCACCAGCAGAACCTACGGTAGAAGTTACAATGAGCAGTTCTTC
.,.,TRBJ2-5,TRBV10-3,CAISDLRSERETQYF,TGTGCCATCAGTGATCTCAGGAGCGAGCGGGAGACCCAGTACTTC